The rows below give T cell receptor beta chains drawn from one sample of a study of blood T cell repertoires in COVID-19. Measured with immunoSEQ multiplex PCR; TCRdb has only the in-frame clones, and not every one. The sample has about 300,000 clones, about 90% seen once. Sequencing was performed on peripheral blood. The origin of the receptors is a young woman with COVID-19, enrolled during active disease. The CDR3 runs from the conserved cysteine through the conserved F or W. Each record gives: CDR3 DNA, CDR3 protein, J gene, D gene, V gene. A D gene is named only where the DNA matches it firmly.

CDR3 DNA: TGTGCCAGCAGCTTAGGACAGGATGAAGCTTTCTTT; CDR3 protein: CASSLGQDEAFF; J gene: TRBJ1-1; D gene: .; V gene: TRBV11-2
CDR3 DNA: TGTGCCAGCAGCCCAAAAGTAGTCAACACCGGGGAGCTGTTTTTT; CDR3 protein: CASSPKVVNTGELFF; J gene: TRBJ2-2; D gene: .; V gene: TRBV14
CDR3 DNA: TGTGCCAGCAGCGTTGACACCCCGGGTAGCGGGGGGTTATTTGAGCAGTTCTTC; CDR3 protein: CASSVDTPGSGGLFEQFF; J gene: TRBJ2-1; D gene: TRBD2; V gene: TRBV9
CDR3 DNA: TGTGCCAGCAGCGCCCCCGGGACAGGTGCAGGAGAGACCCAGTACTTC; CDR3 protein: CASSAPGTGAGETQYF; J gene: TRBJ2-5; D gene: TRBD1; V gene: TRBV5-4
CDR3 DNA: TGTGCCAGCTCACCGACCGGGACAGGGAACGATGGCTACACCTTC; CDR3 protein: CASSPTGTGNDGYTF; J gene: TRBJ1-2; D gene: TRBD1; V gene: TRBV18
CDR3 DNA: TGTGCCAGCAGCTTAGTTGGGAGGGGGGGTGAAAAACTGTTTTTT; CDR3 protein: CASSLVGRGGEKLFF; J gene: TRBJ1-4; D gene: .; V gene: TRBV7-2
CDR3 DNA: TGTGCCAGCAGTTTGGGACAGGGGGCGCGTGCTTTCTTT; CDR3 protein: CASSLGQGARAFF; J gene: TRBJ1-1; D gene: TRBD1; V gene: TRBV27
CDR3 DNA: TGTGCCAGTAGTATAGATGGGCAGAACACTGAAGCTTTCTTT; CDR3 protein: CASSIDGQNTEAFF; J gene: TRBJ1-1; D gene: .; V gene: TRBV19
CDR3 DNA: TGTGCCAGTAGTAATCAGGGGGTCTCTGGAAACACCATATATTTT; CDR3 protein: CASSNQGVSGNTIYF; J gene: TRBJ1-3; D gene: TRBD1; V gene: TRBV19
CDR3 DNA: TGTGCCAGTAGTACCTCACTAGCGGGGGGCCTCAACACCGGGGAGCTGTTTTTT; CDR3 protein: CASSTSLAGGLNTGELFF; J gene: TRBJ2-2; D gene: TRBD2; V gene: TRBV19
CDR3 DNA: TGTGCCAGCAGCGCAGGGTTTCCACCCCTCCACTTT; CDR3 protein: CASSAGFPPLHF; J gene: TRBJ1-6; D gene: .; V gene: TRBV3-1/TRBV3-2
CDR3 DNA: TGTGCCAGTAGTATAGGGAGCGGGGGGACGTCGGGAGATACGCAGTATTTT; CDR3 protein: CASSIGSGGTSGDTQYF; J gene: TRBJ2-3; D gene: TRBD2; V gene: TRBV19